This TCR beta chain is from a study of response to subunit inactivated influenza vaccine. Study results and caveats: Authors suggested each seasonal influenza vaccination recruits few new T cells.

V lost 6 bases to trimming and J lost 4 bases; unmatched junction nucleotides: 8. The germline V gene encodes CDR1 SGHRS and CDR2 YFSETQ. The CDR3 sequence is 14 residues long. This clonotype was picked up a small number of times. Antigen: not known. TCRdb ran MiXCR on the RT-PCR reads and lists one entry per CDR3 protein. There are about 190,000 distinct CDR3 sequences in the sample; about 15% occur only once, and about 25% lies in the top ten. The sample in question was CD8+ T cells sorted from PBMCs, obtained less than 6 days after vaccination. V gene TRBV5-1 combines with J gene TRBJ2-3, with TRBD1 matching 7 bases. The clonotype was recovered from a man aged 50 to 59 who received an inactivated influenza vaccine. For the CDR3, the DNA is TGCGCCAGCAAGAAGAGACAGGGCCCAGATACGCAGTATTTT. Amino acid sequence: CASKKRQGPDTQYF. Full variable domain (missing parts from reference TRBV5-1 and TRBJ2-3): KAGVTQTPRYLIKTRGQQVTLSCSPISGHRSVSWYQQTPGQGLQFLFEYFSETQRNKGNFPGRFSGRQFSNSRSEMNVSTLELGDSALYLCASKKRQGPDTQYFGPGTRLTVL.